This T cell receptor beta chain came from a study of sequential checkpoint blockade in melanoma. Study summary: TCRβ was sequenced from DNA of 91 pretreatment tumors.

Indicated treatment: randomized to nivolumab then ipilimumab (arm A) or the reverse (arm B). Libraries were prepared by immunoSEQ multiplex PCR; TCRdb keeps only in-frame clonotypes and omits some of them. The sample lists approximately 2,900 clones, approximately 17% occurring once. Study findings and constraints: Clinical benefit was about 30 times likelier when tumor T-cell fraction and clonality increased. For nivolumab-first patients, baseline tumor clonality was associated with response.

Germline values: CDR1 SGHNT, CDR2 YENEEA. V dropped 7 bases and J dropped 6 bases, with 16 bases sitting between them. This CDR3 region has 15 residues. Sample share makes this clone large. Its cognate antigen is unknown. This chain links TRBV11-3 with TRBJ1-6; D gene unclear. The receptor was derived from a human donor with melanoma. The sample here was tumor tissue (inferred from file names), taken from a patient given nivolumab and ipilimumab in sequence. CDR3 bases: TGTGCCAGCACCCTCTCTAGGACCCCTAATTCACCCCTCCACTTT. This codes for CASTLSRTPNSPLHF.